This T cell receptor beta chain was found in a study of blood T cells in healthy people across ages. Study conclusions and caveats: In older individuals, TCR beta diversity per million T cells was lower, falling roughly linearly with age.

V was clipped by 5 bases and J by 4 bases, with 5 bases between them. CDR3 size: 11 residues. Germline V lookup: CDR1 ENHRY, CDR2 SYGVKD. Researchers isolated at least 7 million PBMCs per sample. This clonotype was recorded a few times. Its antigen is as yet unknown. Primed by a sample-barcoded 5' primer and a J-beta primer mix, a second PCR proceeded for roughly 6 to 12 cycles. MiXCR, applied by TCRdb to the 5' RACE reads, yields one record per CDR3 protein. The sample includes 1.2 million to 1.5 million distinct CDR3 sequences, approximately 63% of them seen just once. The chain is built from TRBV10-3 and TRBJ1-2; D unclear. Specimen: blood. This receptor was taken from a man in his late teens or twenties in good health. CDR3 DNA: TGTGCCATCAGTCCCCTCTATGGCTACACCTTC. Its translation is CAISPLYGYTF.